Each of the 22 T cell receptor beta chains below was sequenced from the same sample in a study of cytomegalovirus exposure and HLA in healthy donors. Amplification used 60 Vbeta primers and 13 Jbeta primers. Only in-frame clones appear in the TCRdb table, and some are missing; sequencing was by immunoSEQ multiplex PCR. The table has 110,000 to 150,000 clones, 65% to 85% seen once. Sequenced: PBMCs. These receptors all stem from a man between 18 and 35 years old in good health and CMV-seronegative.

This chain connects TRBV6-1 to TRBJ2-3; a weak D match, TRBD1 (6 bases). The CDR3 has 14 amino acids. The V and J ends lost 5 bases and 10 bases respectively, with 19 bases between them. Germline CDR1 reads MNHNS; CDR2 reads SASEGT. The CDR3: CASSSPGDQAPQYF. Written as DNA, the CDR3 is TGTGCCAGCAGTTCTCCAGGGGACCAGGCCCCGCAGTATTTT.

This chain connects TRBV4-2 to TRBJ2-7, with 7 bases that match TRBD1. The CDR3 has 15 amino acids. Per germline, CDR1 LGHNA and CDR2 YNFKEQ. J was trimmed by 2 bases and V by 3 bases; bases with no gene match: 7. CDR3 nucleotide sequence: TGTGCCAGCAGCCAGGCTCCGGGACAGACCTACGAGCAGTACTTC. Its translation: CASSQAPGQTYEQYF.

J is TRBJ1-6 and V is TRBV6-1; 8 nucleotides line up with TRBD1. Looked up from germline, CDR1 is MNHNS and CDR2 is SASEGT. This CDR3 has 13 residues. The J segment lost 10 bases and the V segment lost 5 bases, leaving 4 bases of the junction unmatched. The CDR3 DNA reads TGTGCCAGCAGTCAACAGGGGGGATCACCCCTCCACTTT. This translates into CASSQQGGSPLHF.

CDR3 region: CASSALSGVGDEQFF. For the CDR3, the DNA is TGTGCCAGCAGCGCCCTTAGCGGGGTCGGCGATGAGCAGTTCTTC. This chain links TRBV9 with TRBJ2-1; 8 nucleotides match TRBD2. The junction had 10 bases not matched to a gene; V was cut back by 3 bases and J by 8 bases. In germline, CDR1 is SGDLS, CDR2 YYNGEE. This CDR3 is 15 amino acids long.

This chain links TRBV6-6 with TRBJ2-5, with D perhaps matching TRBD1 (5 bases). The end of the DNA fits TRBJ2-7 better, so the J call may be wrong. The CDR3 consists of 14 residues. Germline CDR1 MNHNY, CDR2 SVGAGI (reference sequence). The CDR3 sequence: CASRGVGLTYEQYF. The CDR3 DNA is TGTGCCAGCAGAGGGGTGGGTTTGACCTACGAGCAGTACTTC.

As DNA, the CDR3 is TGTGCCAGCAAGGGGGACGCGACCGAGCAGTACTTC. Residues: CASKGDATEQYF. The V gene is TRBV6-5, the J gene TRBJ2-7; D is perhaps TRBD1 (6 bases). Germline-derived CDR1 and CDR2 are MNHEY and SVGAGI. This CDR3 spans 12 amino acids. V dropped 7 bases and J dropped 6 bases, with 13 bases sitting between them.

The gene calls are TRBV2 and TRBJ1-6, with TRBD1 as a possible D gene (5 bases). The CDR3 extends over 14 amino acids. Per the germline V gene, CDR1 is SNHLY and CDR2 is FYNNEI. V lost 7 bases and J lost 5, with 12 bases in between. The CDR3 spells CASIGGANNSPLHF. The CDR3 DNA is TGTGCCAGCATCGGAGGGGCGAATAATTCACCCCTCCACTTT. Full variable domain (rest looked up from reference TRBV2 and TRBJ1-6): EPEVTQTPSHQVTQMGQEVILRCVPISNHLYFYWYRQILGQKVEFLVSFYNNEISEKSEIFDDQFSVERPDGSNFTLKIRSTKLEDSAMYFCASIGGANNSPLHFGNGTRLTVT.

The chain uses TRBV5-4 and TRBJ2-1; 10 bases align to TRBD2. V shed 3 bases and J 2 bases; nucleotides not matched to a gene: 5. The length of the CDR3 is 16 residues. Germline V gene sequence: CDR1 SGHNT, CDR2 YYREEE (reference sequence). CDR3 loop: CASSSQRGGAYNEQFF. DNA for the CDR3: TGTGCCAGCAGCTCCCAGCGGGGGGGCGCCTACAATGAGCAGTTCTTC.

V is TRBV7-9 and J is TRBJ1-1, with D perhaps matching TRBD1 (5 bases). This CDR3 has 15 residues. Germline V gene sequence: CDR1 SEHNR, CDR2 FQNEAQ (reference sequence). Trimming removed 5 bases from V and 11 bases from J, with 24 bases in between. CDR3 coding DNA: TGTGCCAGCAGCAGCTTAGATTTGGGGGGGAGTAAGGCTTTCTTT. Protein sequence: CASSSLDLGGSKAFF.

The CDR3 sequence: CASSPWTGSAYEQYF. The CDR3 DNA reads as TGTGCCAGCAGCCCTTGGACAGGGTCGGCCTACGAGCAGTACTTC. The chain couples TRBV7-2 to TRBJ2-7; 8 bases align to TRBD1. The CDR3 runs to 15 residues. Looked up from germline, CDR1 is SGHTA and CDR2 is FQGNSA. With V trimmed by 5 bases and J by 2 bases, 8 bases remained unmatched.

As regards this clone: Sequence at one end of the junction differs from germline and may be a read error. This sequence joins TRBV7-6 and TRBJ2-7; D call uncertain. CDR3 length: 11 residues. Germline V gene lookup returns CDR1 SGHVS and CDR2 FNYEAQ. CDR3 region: CASSSPYEQYF. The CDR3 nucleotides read TGTGCCAGCAGCTCCCCCTACGAGCAATACTTC.

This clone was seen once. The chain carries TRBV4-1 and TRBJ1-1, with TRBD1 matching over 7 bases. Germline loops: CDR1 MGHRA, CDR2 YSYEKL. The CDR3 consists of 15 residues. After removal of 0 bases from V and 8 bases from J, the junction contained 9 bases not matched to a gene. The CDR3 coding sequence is TGCGCCAGCAGCCAAGATTGGGACAGATATTTCGAAGCTTTCTTT. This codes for CASSQDWDRYFEAFF.

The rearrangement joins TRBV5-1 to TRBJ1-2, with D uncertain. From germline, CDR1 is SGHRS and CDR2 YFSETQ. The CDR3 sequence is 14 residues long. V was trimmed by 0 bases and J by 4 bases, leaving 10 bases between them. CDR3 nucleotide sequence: TGCGCCAGCAGCTTGGACGTGAACAGCTATGGCTACACCTTC. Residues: CASSLDVNSYGYTF.

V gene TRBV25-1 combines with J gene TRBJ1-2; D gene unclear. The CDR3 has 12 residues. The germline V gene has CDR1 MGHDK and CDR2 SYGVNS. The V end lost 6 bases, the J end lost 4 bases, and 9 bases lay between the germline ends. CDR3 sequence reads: CASSFGGYGYTF. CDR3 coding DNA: TGTGCCAGCAGCTTCGGTGGCTATGGCTACACCTTC.

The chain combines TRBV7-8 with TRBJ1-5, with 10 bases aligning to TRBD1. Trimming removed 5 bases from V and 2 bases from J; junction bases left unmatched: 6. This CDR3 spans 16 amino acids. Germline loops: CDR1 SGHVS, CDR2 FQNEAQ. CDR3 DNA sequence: TGTGCCAGCAGCCTCGGACAGGGGGTCGGCAATCAGCCCCAGCATTTT. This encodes CASSLGQGVGNQPQHF.

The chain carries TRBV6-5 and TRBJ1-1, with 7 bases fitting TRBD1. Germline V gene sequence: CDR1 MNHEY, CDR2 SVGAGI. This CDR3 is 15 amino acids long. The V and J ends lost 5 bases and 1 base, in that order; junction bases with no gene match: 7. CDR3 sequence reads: CASSLGTDKNTEAFF. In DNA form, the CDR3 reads TGTGCCAGCAGTCTGGGGACAGACAAGAACACTGAAGCTTTCTTT.

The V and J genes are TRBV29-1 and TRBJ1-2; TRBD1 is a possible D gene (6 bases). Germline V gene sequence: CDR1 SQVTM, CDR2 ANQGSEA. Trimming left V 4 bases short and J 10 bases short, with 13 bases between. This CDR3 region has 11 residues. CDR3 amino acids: CSVGRGMDYTF. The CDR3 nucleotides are TGCAGCGTTGGCAGGGGAATGGACTACACCTTC.

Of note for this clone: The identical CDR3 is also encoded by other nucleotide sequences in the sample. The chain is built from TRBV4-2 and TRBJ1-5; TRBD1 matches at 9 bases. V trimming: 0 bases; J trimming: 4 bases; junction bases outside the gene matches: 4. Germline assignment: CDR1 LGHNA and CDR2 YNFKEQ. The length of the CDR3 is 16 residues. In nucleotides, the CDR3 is TGTGCCAGCAGCCAAGACCTGGGACAGGGAAATCAGCCCCAGCATTTT. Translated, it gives CASSQDLGQGNQPQHF.

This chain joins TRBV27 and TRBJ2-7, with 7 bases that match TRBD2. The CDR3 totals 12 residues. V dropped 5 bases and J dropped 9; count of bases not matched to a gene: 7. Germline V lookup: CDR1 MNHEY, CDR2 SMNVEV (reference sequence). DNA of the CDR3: TGTGCCAGCAGTCCTGGGAGGGGTCGGCAGTACTTC. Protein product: CASSPGRGRQYF.

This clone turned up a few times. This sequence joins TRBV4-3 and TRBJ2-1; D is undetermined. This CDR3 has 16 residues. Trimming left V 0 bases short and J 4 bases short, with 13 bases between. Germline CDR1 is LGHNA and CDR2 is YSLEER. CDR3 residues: CASSQDSRGGYNEQFF. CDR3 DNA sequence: TGCGCCAGCAGCCAAGATTCCCGAGGCGGTTACAATGAGCAGTTCTTC.

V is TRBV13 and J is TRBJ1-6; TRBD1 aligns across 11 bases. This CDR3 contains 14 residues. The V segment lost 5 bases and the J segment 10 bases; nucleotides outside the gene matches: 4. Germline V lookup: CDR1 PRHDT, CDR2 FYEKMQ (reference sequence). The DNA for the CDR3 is TGTGCCAGCAGCCCGGGACAGGGGGTATCACCCCTCCACTTT. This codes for CASSPGQGVSPLHF.

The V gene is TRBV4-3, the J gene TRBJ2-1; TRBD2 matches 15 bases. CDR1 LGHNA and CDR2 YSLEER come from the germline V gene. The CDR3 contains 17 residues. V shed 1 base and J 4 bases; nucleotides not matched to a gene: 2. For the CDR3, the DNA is TGCGCCAGCAGCCAAGTTGGACTAGCGGGGGGGTACAATGAGCAGTTCTTC. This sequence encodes CASSQVGLAGGYNEQFF.